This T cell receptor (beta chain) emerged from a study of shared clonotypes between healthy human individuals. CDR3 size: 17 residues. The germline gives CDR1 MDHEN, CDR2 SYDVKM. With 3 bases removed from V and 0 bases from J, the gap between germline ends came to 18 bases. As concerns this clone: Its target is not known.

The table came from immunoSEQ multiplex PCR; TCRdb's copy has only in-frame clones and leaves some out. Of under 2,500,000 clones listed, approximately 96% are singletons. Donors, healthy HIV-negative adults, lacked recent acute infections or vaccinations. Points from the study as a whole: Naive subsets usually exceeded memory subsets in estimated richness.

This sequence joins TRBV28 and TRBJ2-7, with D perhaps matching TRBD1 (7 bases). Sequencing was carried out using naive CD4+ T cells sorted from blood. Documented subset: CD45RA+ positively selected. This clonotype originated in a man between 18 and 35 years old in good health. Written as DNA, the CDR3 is TGTGCCAGCAGTTTGGCACGACAGGGAGGACTCTCCTACGAGCAGTACTTC. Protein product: CASSLARQGGLSYEQYF. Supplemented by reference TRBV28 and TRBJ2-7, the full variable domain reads DVKVTQSSRYLVKRTGEKVFLECVQDMDHENMFWYRQDPGLGLRLIYFSYDVKMKEKGDIPEGYSVSREKKERFSLILESASTNQTSMYLCASSLARQGGLSYEQYFGPGTRLTVT.